Shown below are 13 T cell receptor beta chains from a single sample sequenced in a study of Tregs in tolerant kidney transplant recipients. No antigens are known for them. TCRdb's table, derived via immunoSEQ multiplex PCR, lists solely in-frame clones and lacks some. The sample has tens of thousands of clones, about 95% seen once. Sequencing was done on a sample of Tregs from blood cultured with allogeneic cells. All receptors come from a human donor in good health.

The chain combines TRBV30 with TRBJ2-1; the D is unclear. The ends were cut back, 4 bases at V and 1 base at J, with 11 bases in the middle. This CDR3 spans 14 amino acids. CDR1 GTSNPN and CDR2 SVGIG come from the germline V gene (reference sequence). Here the CDR3 reads CAWKEALSYNEQFF. CDR3 bases: TGTGCCTGGAAAGAGGCGCTGTCCTACAATGAGCAGTTCTTC. The variable domain in full, completed from reference TRBV30 and TRBJ2-1, reads SQTIHQWPATLVQPVGSPLSLECTVEGTSNPNLYWYRQAAGRGLQLLFYSVGIGQISSEVPQNLSASRPQDRQFILSSKKLLLSDSGFYLCAWKEALSYNEQFFGPGTRLTVL.

CDR3 in amino acids: CASTTPRGVYGYTF. The CDR3 DNA follows: TGTGCCAGCACCACTCCAAGGGGCGTCTACGGCTACACCTTC. This chain links TRBV6-5 with TRBJ1-2, with D possibly TRBD1 on 5 matching bases. Germline V gene lookup returns CDR1 MNHEY and CDR2 SVGAGI. V dropped 7 bases and J dropped 8 bases, with 20 bases sitting between them. The CDR3 has 14 residues.

CDR3 sequence: CASSFGSADTQYF. The CDR3 nucleotides read TGCGCCAGCAGCTTCGGAAGTGCCGATACGCAGTATTTT. The V gene is TRBV5-1, the J gene TRBJ2-3, with unresolved D. There are 13 residues in the CDR3. CDR1 and CDR2 from the germline V gene are SGHRS and YFSETQ. Trimming took 2 bases from V and 6 from J, leaving 10 bases between them. Full variable domain (remainder filled in from reference TRBV5-1 and TRBJ2-3): KAGVTQTPRYLIKTRGQQVTLSCSPISGHRSVSWYQQTPGQGLQFLFEYFSETQRNKGNFPGRFSGRQFSNSRSEMNVSTLELGDSALYLCASSFGSADTQYFGPGTRLTVL.

This clone was seen more than once but under ten times. The chain recombines TRBV29-1 with TRBJ1-1; no firm D call. CDR3 length equals 13 residues. Germline lookup yields CDR1 SQVTM and CDR2 ANQGSEA. V was clipped by 4 bases and J by 4 bases, with 13 bases between them. CDR3 residues: CSVAPGTFTEAFF. CDR3 nucleotides: TGCAGCGTTGCTCCTGGTACGTTCACTGAAGCTTTCTTT. Filled out from reference TRBV29-1 and TRBJ1-1, the complete variable domain reads SAVISQKPSRDICQRGTSLTIQCQVDSQVTMMFWYRQQPGQSLTLIATANQGSEATYESGFVIDKFPISRPNLTFSTLTVSNMSPEDSSIYLCSVAPGTFTEAFFGQGTRLTVV.

CDR3 loop: CASSLRRGSTDTQYF. CDR3 sequence (DNA): TGTGCCAGCAGCCTGCGCAGGGGGAGCACAGATACGCAGTATTTT. The chain recombines TRBV5-5 with TRBJ2-3, with 7 bases lining up with TRBD1. This CDR3 comprises 15 residues. Trimming took 4 bases from V and 0 from J; bases not matched to a gene: 5. Germline CDR1 and CDR2: SGHKS and YYEKEE (reference sequence).

The chain combines TRBV27 with TRBJ2-1; the D gene is possibly TRBD2 (6 bases). Trimming took off 8 bases at V and 2 bases at J, with 13 bases between the two ends. This CDR3 has 14 amino acids. The germline V gene encodes CDR1 MNHEY and CDR2 SMNVEV (reference sequence). For the CDR3, the DNA is TGTGCCAGCGCATGGCGGGGCCCCTACAATGAGCAGTTCTTC. Translating it yields CASAWRGPYNEQFF.

This rearrangement joins TRBV27 to TRBJ2-7, with D possibly TRBD1 on 5 matching bases. Germline V gives CDR1 MNHEY, CDR2 SMNVEV (reference sequence). V was trimmed by 7 bases and J by 3 bases, leaving 10 bases between them. The CDR3 spans 12 residues. CDR3 bases: TGTGCCAGCAAAAGGGGATTCTACGAGCAGTACTTC. It specifies CASKRGFYEQYF.

V gene TRBV6-6 combines with J gene TRBJ1-2; maybe TRBD1 (5 bases). The CDR3 consists of 15 residues. Trimming stripped 5 bases from V and 6 bases from J, with 19 bases between. The V gene's germline CDR1 is MNHNY and CDR2 SVGAGI (reference sequence). The CDR3 region has the DNA TGTGCCAGCAGTCCGGGACCTGGGGACTACGATGGCTACACCTTC. Its translation is CASSPGPGDYDGYTF.

This CDR3 reads CASSLTGTEAFF. For the CDR3, the DNA is TGTGCCAGCAGCTTGACAGGCACTGAAGCTTTCTTT. The chain has TRBV5-4 and TRBJ1-1; a possible D gene is TRBD1 (5 bases). This CDR3 has 12 amino acids. Trimming removed 1 base from V and 4 bases from J, with 5 bases in between. Germline-derived CDR1 and CDR2 are SGHNT and YYREEE (reference sequence).

The rearrangement uses TRBV2 and TRBJ2-3; no firm D call. Germline V gene data show CDR1 as SNHLY and CDR2 as FYNNEI. This CDR3 spans 16 amino acids. Trimming pared 4 bases from V and 0 bases from J, leaving 14 bases between. CDR3 bases: TGTGCCAGCAGTGGAGCTTTTCGGTCTAGCACAGATACGCAGTATTTT. Protein: CASSGAFRSSTDTQYF.

The V call is TRBV18, the J call TRBJ2-6; D is unclear. Trimming shortened V by 7 bases and J by 0 bases, and 7 bases separated the two germline ends. This CDR3 is 14 amino acids long. CDR1 and CDR2 from the germline V gene are KGHSH and LQKENI. The CDR3 reads CASCSSSGANVLTF. The DNA of the CDR3 is TGTGCCAGCTGCTCCAGCTCTGGGGCCAACGTCCTGACTTTC.

The rearrangement joins TRBV21-1 to TRBJ1-1; the table's D call TRBD1 went unverified against the DNA. TRBV21-1 is a pseudogene locus. The CDR3 covers 19 residues. CDR3 sequence (DNA): TGTGCCAGCAGCAAAGGGAACCGGGACAGGGCTTTTGAAAAGACTGAAGCTTTCTTT. Amino acid sequence: CASSKGNRDRAFEKTEAFF.

The CDR3 region is CASSPGGAGKNYGYTF. The CDR3 coding sequence is TGTGCCAGCAGCCCCGGGGGGGCAGGCAAGAACTATGGCTACACCTTC. The rearrangement uses TRBV7-2 and TRBJ1-2; a weak D match, TRBD1 (6 bases). The V gene's germline CDR1 is SGHTA and CDR2 FQGNSA. V gave up 5 bases and J gave up 2 bases, with 18 bases separating them. The CDR3 contains 16 residues.